Listed below are T cell receptor beta chains from one sample, sequenced in a study of blood T cell repertoires in COVID-19. Only in-frame clones appear in the TCRdb table, and some are missing; sequencing was by immunoSEQ multiplex PCR. The table lists approximately 140,000 clones, 75% to 90% of them singletons. The sequenced sample consisted of peripheral blood. Receptors originate from a woman between 55 and 75 years old with active or convalescent COVID-19. The CDR3 runs from the conserved cysteine through the conserved F or W. D genes are given only for firm matches. Clone sizes are given selectively: once, few, many, or a class where the clone is expanded.

>TRBJ1-2|few|NA|TRBV6-5
CASRGQSNYGYTF
TGTGCCAGCAGGGGACAATCTAACTATGGCTACACCTTC
>TRBJ1-4|NA|TRBD1|TRBV4-3
CASSQEGQGGEKLFF
TGCGCCAGCAGCCAAGAAGGACAGGGAGGTGAAAAACTGTTTTTT
>TRBJ1-5|few|TRBD1|TRBV4-2
CASTKDGTGNGHQPQHF
TGTGCCAGCACCAAGGATGGGACAGGGAACGGTCATCAGCCCCAGCATTTT
>TRBJ1-2|NA|TRBD1|TRBV29-1
CSVVDRGQNHGYTF
TGCAGCGTTGTCGACAGGGGGCAGAACCATGGCTACACCTTC
>TRBJ2-7|NA|TRBD1|TRBV6-5
CASNPPGQGYEQYF
TGTGCCAGCAACCCACCGGGACAGGGTTACGAGCAGTACTTC
>TRBJ2-6|NA|NA|TRBV5-1
CASSLAVPGANVLTF
TGCGCCAGCAGCTTGGCGGTCCCTGGGGCCAACGTCCTGACTTTC
>TRBJ2-2|NA|TRBD1|TRBV19
CASTASGTGNTGELFF
TGTGCCAGTACCGCCTCCGGGACAGGGAACACCGGGGAGCTGTTTTTT
>TRBJ2-5|NA|NA|TRBV5-8
CASSPAGLETQYF
TGTGCCAGCAGCCCCGCGGGACTAGAGACCCAGTACTTC
>TRBJ2-5|NA|NA|TRBV24-1
CATSDPGEGGETQYF
TGTGCCACCAGTGATCCAGGGGAGGGGGGAGAGACCCAGTACTTC
>TRBJ1-5|few|NA|TRBV5-6
CASSFTRGGQPQHF
TGTGCCAGCAGCTTTACCAGGGGTGGCCAGCCCCAGCATTTT
>TRBJ2-7|few|TRBD1|TRBV18
CASSPKGTGGSSYEQYF
TGTGCCAGCTCCCCGAAGGGGACAGGGGGAAGCTCCTACGAGCAGTACTTC
>TRBJ2-2|NA|TRBD2|TRBV9
CASSAKLGLADTGELFF
TGTGCCAGCAGCGCTAAGTTAGGGCTAGCGGACACCGGGGAGCTGTTTTTT
>TRBJ2-2|NA|NA|TRBV19
CASSIEAYTGELFF
TGTGCCAGTAGTATAGAAGCCTACACCGGGGAGCTGTTTTTT
>TRBJ1-1|once|TRBD1|TRBV6-5
CASSSGQGEAFF
TGTGCCAGCAGTTCGGGACAGGGGGAAGCTTTCTTT
>TRBJ1-1|NA|NA|TRBV3-1/TRBV3-2
CASRERGQPRDTEAFF
TGTGCCAGTAGAGAAAGGGGACAACCGAGGGACACTGAAGCTTTCTTT
>TRBJ1-6|NA|TRBD1|TRBV7-9
CASSRTGESPLHF
TGTGCCAGCAGTCGGACAGGAGAATCACCCCTCCACTTT
>TRBJ1-5|NA|TRBD1|TRBV7-9
CASSLVGQGGNQPQHF
TGTGCCAGCAGCTTAGTAGGACAGGGGGGGAATCAGCCCCAGCATTTT
>TRBJ2-1|NA|TRBD2|TRBV14
CASSQGGTNSYNEQFF
TGTGCCAGCAGCCAAGGAGGGACTAACTCCTACAATGAGCAGTTCTTC
>TRBJ1-2|NA|NA|TRBV5-8
CASSLKGTNYGYTF
TGTGCCAGCAGCTTAAAGGGGACTAACTATGGCTACACCTTC
>TRBJ2-5|NA|TRBD2|TRBV5-1
CASSPPGGTQYF
TGCGCCAGCAGTCCACCGGGGGGGACCCAGTACTTC
>TRBJ1-1|few|NA|TRBV7-2
CASSSRTVGMAEAFF
TGTGCCAGCAGCTCTCGGACAGTCGGGATGGCTGAAGCTTTCTTT
>TRBJ2-2|NA|TRBD2|TRBV7-6
CASSLEAGVNTGELFF
TGTGCCAGCAGCTTAGAAGCGGGGGTTAACACCGGGGAGCTGTTTTTT
>TRBJ2-7|NA|NA|TRBV6-5
CASSPQGSYEQYF
TGTGCCAGCAGTCCGCAGGGGAGCTACGAGCAGTACTTC
>TRBJ1-4|NA|TRBD1|TRBV7-2
CASTIPGQGNEKLFF
TGTGCCAGCACCATCCCGGGACAGGGTAATGAAAAACTGTTTTTT
>TRBJ1-5|many|TRBD1|TRBV19
CASSIGGQINQPQHF
TGTGCCAGTAGTATAGGGGGACAGATCAATCAGCCCCAGCATTTT
>TRBJ2-5|NA|NA|TRBV3-1/TRBV3-2
CASSSSDQETQYF
TGTGCCAGCAGTTCCAGTGACCAAGAGACCCAGTACTTC